These 18 T cell receptor beta chains originate from one sample sequenced in a study of T-cell memory formation after mild COVID-19. TCRdb re-derived calls from the 5' RACE reads in MiXCR, one entry per CDR3 protein. The data contain fewer than 150,000 distinct CDR3 sequences, about 6% of them singletons. Sample: PBMCs or a T cell subset sorted from them (not recorded which). These receptors were taken from an adult woman who had mild COVID-19 (a few samples of this study predate the infection). Cell type and time point are not known.

This clonotype has a handful of counts. This chain uses TRBV10-3 with TRBJ2-1; the match to TRBD2 covers 14 bases. There are 16 residues in the CDR3. After removal of 6 bases from V and 4 bases from J, the junction contained 5 bases not matched to a gene. The germline CDR1 and CDR2 sequences are ENHRY and SYGVKD. The CDR3 here is CAISGLAGGPYNEQFF. The CDR3, as DNA: TGTGCCATCAGCGGACTAGCGGGAGGTCCATACAATGAGCAGTTCTTC.

V and J are TRBV3-1 and TRBJ2-3, with 7 bases that match TRBD2. With V trimmed by 6 bases and J by 2 bases, 8 bases remained unmatched. The CDR3 sequence is 15 residues long. CDR1 and CDR2 (germline): LGHDT, YNNKEL (reference sequence). CDR3 bases: TGTGCCAGCAGACATTCTAGCGGATACACAGATACGCAGTATTTT. It yields the protein CASRHSSGYTDTQYF.

This clonotype was seen a handful of times. The rearrangement links TRBV5-1 to TRBJ2-5; 8 bases line up with TRBD1. From germline, CDR1 is SGHRS and CDR2 YFSETQ. This CDR3 region has 14 residues. J lost 2 bases, V lost 3 bases, and 3 bases had no gene match. CDR3 sequence reads: CASSSRQGQETQYF. The CDR3 coding sequence is TGCGCCAGCAGCTCCAGACAGGGGCAAGAGACCCAGTACTTC. The entire variable domain, with the rest obtained from reference TRBV5-1 and TRBJ2-5, is as follows: KAGVTQTPRYLIKTRGQQVTLSCSPISGHRSVSWYQQTPGQGLQFLFEYFSETQRNKGNFPGRFSGRQFSNSRSEMNVSTLELGDSALYLCASSSRQGQETQYFGPGTRLLVL.

V usage is TRBV4-1 and J usage is TRBJ2-3; no firm D call. Trimming left V 5 bases short and J 2 bases short, with 17 bases between. Germline lookup yields CDR1 MGHRA and CDR2 YSYEKL. This CDR3 comprises 16 residues. This CDR3 reads CASSSGIHSVTDTQYF. The CDR3 DNA follows: TGCGCCAGCAGCTCAGGAATACACAGCGTCACAGATACGCAGTATTTT.

The chain is built from TRBV5-1 and TRBJ2-5; 10 bases are a match to TRBD2. The length of the CDR3 is 15 residues. Germline V gene data show CDR1 as SGHRS and CDR2 as YFSETQ. V shed 2 bases and J 5 bases; nucleotides not matched to a gene: 6. The CDR3 sequence is CASSFQRGGRETQYF. The CDR3 bases are TGCGCCAGCAGCTTCCAGCGGGGGGGCCGGGAGACCCAGTACTTC.

The table lists this clonotype with a few counts. The chain combines TRBV20-1 with TRBJ2-3, with 7 bases identical to TRBD2. J lost 5 bases, V lost 0 bases, and 2 bases had no gene match. Germline CDR1 DFQATT, CDR2 SNEGSKA (reference sequence). The CDR3 is 13 residues long. Here the CDR3 DNA reads TGCAGTGCTAGAGAGGGGGGGATAGATACGCAGTATTTT. Translation gives CSAREGGIDTQYF.

The chain uses TRBV20-1 and TRBJ2-2, with 12 positions matching TRBD2. The germline gives CDR1 DFQATT, CDR2 SNEGSKA (reference sequence). V lost 3 bases to trimming and J lost 5 bases; unmatched junction nucleotides: 7. CDR3 length equals 16 residues. CDR3 in DNA: TGCAGTGCTAGCCACCCCGGACTAGCGGGAACCGGGGAGCTGTTTTTT. Protein: CSASHPGLAGTGELFF.

The sample holds many counts of this clonotype. The rearrangement uses TRBV9 and TRBJ2-4; D remains unclear. The CDR3 spans 17 residues. Germline lookup yields CDR1 SGDLS and CDR2 YYNGEE. With 4 bases removed from V and 7 bases from J, the gap between germline ends came to 24 bases. The CDR3 protein is CASSPAPPTAYGNIQYF. Written as DNA, the CDR3 is TGTGCCAGCAGCCCGGCGCCGCCCACAGCGTACGGGAACATTCAGTACTTC.

This clonotype was seen many times. J is TRBJ2-7 and V is TRBV12-3 or TRBV12-4, with TRBD2 matching 9 bases. The V gene end was trimmed by 7 bases and the J gene end by 8 bases; junction bases not matched to a gene: 15. This CDR3 contains 15 residues. CDR3 DNA: TGTGCCAGCACCCCACCGGGGGCTAGCGGGACTAAGCAGTACTTC. This encodes CASTPPGASGTKQYF.

Only a few counts were recorded for this clonotype. V gene TRBV24-1 combines with J gene TRBJ2-1; 10 positions match TRBD2. J gave up 6 bases and V 3 bases, and 4 bases lay outside the gene matches. The CDR3 spans 15 residues. From germline, CDR1 is KGHDR and CDR2 SFDVKD. The CDR3 DNA is TGTGCCACCAGTGATCTTAGCGGGAGGTTCAATGAGCAGTTCTTC. It specifies CATSDLSGRFNEQFF.

This clonotype has ten or more counts. J is TRBJ2-7 and V is TRBV7-2; 9 bases map to TRBD1. Per germline, CDR1 SGHTA and CDR2 FQGNSA. The V gene end was trimmed by 4 bases and the J gene end by 2 bases; junction bases not matched to a gene: 6. This CDR3 has 15 residues. As DNA, the CDR3 is TGTGCCAGCAGCTCGACCGGGACAGGGCCCTACGAGCAGTACTTC. Encoded protein: CASSSTGTGPYEQYF.

A few counts support this clonotype. The genes are TRBV6-6 and TRBJ2-3, with D tentatively TRBD1 (6 bases). Between the trimmed V and J ends, which lost 6 bases and 1 base, there was a span of 14 bases. In germline, CDR1 is MNHNY, CDR2 SVGAGI (reference sequence). CDR3 length: 15 amino acids. The CDR3 nucleotides are TGTGCCAGCAGCCTCGGGGCAGGGGGCACAGATACGCAGTATTTT. It encodes CASSLGAGGTDTQYF.

The V gene is TRBV12-3 or TRBV12-4, the J gene TRBJ2-3; 7 bases match TRBD2. V lost 8 bases and J lost 2; bases outside the gene matches: 7. There are 14 residues in the CDR3. The CDR3: CASCSGRNTDTQYF. Here the CDR3 DNA reads TGTGCCAGCTGTAGCGGGCGAAACACAGATACGCAGTATTTT.

The chain carries TRBV27 and TRBJ2-2, with D possibly being TRBD1 or TRBD2 (6 bases each). This CDR3 contains 15 residues. Germline loops: CDR1 MNHEY, CDR2 SMNVEV (reference sequence). V shed 8 bases and J shed 5 bases, with 18 bases lying between them. CDR3 protein: CASRRGRGATGELFF. The CDR3 DNA follows: TGTGCCAGCCGCCGGGGGCGGGGCGCGACCGGGGAGCTGTTTTTT.

This clonotype came up many times. The gene calls are TRBV5-4 and TRBJ2-7; D remains ambiguous. The CDR3 has 14 residues. The germline V and J ends were trimmed by 0 bases and 2 bases, with 9 bases remaining between them. Looked up from germline, CDR1 is SGHNT and CDR2 is YYREEE (reference sequence). The CDR3 here is CASSLGQSAYEQYF. CDR3 DNA sequence: TGTGCCAGCAGCTTGGGGCAGTCTGCCTACGAGCAGTACTTC.

This chain joins TRBV18 and TRBJ2-3; tentative D call: TRBD2 (5 bases). The germline CDR1 and CDR2 sequences are KGHSH and LQKENI. CDR3 length: 15 amino acids. Deletions cut 3 bases from V and 1 base from J, with 11 bases between. The chain's CDR3 is CASSPQTGGTDTQYF. Here the CDR3 DNA reads TGTGCCAGCTCACCTCAGACCGGGGGCACAGATACGCAGTATTTT.

In its sample, this clonotype was seen a few times. The genes are TRBV18 and TRBJ1-1; 9 bases agree with TRBD1. The CDR3 is 15 amino acids. With V trimmed by 3 bases and J by 2 bases, 4 bases remained unmatched. Germline V lookup: CDR1 KGHSH, CDR2 LQKENI. In DNA form, the CDR3 reads TGTGCCAGCTCACCGCGGACAGGGGATAACACTGAAGCTTTCTTT. Residues: CASSPRTGDNTEAFF.

This clonotype was seen ten or more times. This chain joins TRBV6-1 and TRBJ1-5; no reliable D call. Germline-derived CDR1 and CDR2 are MNHNS and SASEGT. The CDR3 length is 12 residues. The V and J ends lost 8 bases and 2 bases respectively, with 7 bases between them. The CDR3 here is CASREGNQPQHF. In DNA, the CDR3 is TGTGCCAGCCGGGAGGGCAATCAGCCCCAGCATTTT.